Each of the 10 T cell receptor beta chains below was sequenced from the same sample in a study of a mutant IDH1 vaccine in newly diagnosed glioma. Assay used: immunoSEQ multiplex PCR; TCRdb lists only in-frame clones, some missing. The sample yields about 54,000 clones, roughly 80% seen once. Time point of the sample: week 35, safety follow-up. Each vaccine dose was 300 ug of mutant IDH1 20-mer peptide, with topical imiquimod. No antigens are known for them. Sequencing used PBMCs, obtained from a glioma patient whose treatment included an IDH1 peptide vaccine. The receptors stem from a woman younger than 35 with glioma.

The rearrangement uses TRBV5-6 and TRBJ2-5, with D maybe TRBD1 (5 bases). The V gene lost 0 bases and the J gene lost 5 bases, with 11 bases spanning the gap. The CDR3 is 14 amino acids. Germline V lookup: CDR1 SGHDT, CDR2 YYEEEE. CDR3 nucleotides: TGTGCCAGCAGCTTGGACAGGAGAATGGAGACCCAGTACTTC. Amino acid sequence: CASSLDRRMETQYF.

The gene calls are TRBV6-1 and TRBJ2-7; D uncertain. The CDR3 sequence is 13 residues long. Trimming removed 7 bases from V and 2 bases from J, with 12 bases in between. Looked up from germline, CDR1 is MNHNS and CDR2 is SASEGT. The CDR3 protein is CASTSGPAYEQYF. As DNA, the CDR3 is TGTGCCAGCACATCAGGACCGGCCTACGAGCAGTACTTC.

A few counts support this clone. This chain connects TRBV21-1 to TRBJ1-5. TRBV21-1 has pseudogene status. The CDR3 spans 14 residues. CDR3 sequence (DNA): TGTGCCAGCAGCAACGCGGTTCGGGTTAGGTCCCAGCATTTT. Amino acid sequence: CASSNAVRVRSQHF.

This CDR3 reads CASRETRQGNFQETQYF. In DNA form, the CDR3 reads TGTGCCAGCAGGGAAACCAGGCAGGGGAACTTTCAAGAGACCCAGTACTTC. This chain links TRBV7-3 with TRBJ2-5, with D maybe TRBD1 (6 bases). Trimming took off 6 bases at V and 2 bases at J, with 22 bases between the two ends. Germline loops: CDR1 SGHTA, CDR2 FQGTGA. This CDR3 contains 17 residues. The full variable domain, in which reference TRBV7-3 and TRBJ2-5 provide the parts outside the CDR3, is GAGVSQTPSNKVTEKGKYVELRCDPISGHTALYWYRQSLGQGPEFLIYFQGTGAADDSGLPNDRFFAVRPEGSVSTLKIQRTERGDSAVYLCASRETRQGNFQETQYFGPGTRLLVL.

This sequence joins TRBV29-1 and TRBJ2-5; D perhaps matches TRBD1 (7 bases). This CDR3 contains 14 residues. Germline assignment: CDR1 SQVTM and CDR2 ANQGSEA. V shed 5 bases and J shed 4 bases, with 17 bases lying between them. CDR3 region: CSVRGAGGGETQYF. CDR3 bases: TGCAGCGTTAGGGGGGCAGGGGGAGGAGAGACCCAGTACTTC.

This clone was counted a single time. The gene calls are TRBV5-6 and TRBJ1-6; TRBD1 agrees at 8 bases. The V gene's germline CDR1 is SGHDT and CDR2 YYEEEE. V gave up 1 base and J gave up 10 bases; unmatched junction bases: 10. CDR3 size: 16 residues. The CDR3 sequence: CASSLRTGQVVSPLHF. CDR3 DNA: TGTGCCAGCAGCTTGAGAACGGGACAGGTGGTGTCACCCCTCCACTTT.

V and J are TRBV6-4 and TRBJ2-1; TRBD2 matches 10 bases. V was pared by 2 bases and J by 7 bases, with 5 bases of the junction left unmatched. CDR1 is MRHNA, CDR2 SNTAGT, per germline. The CDR3 is made up of 15 amino acids. The CDR3 reads CASSDSGGAHNEQFF. In DNA form, the CDR3 reads TGTGCCAGCAGTGACAGCGGGGGGGCTCATAATGAGCAGTTCTTC.

The CDR3 protein is CASSLLASIYNEQFF. The CDR3 coding sequence is TGTGCCAGTAGCCTACTAGCTAGTATCTACAATGAGCAGTTCTTC. V gene TRBV19 combines with J gene TRBJ2-1; D perhaps matches TRBD2 (6 bases). The CDR3 sequence is 15 residues long. Trimming removed 6 bases from V and 3 bases from J, with 15 bases in between. The germline gives CDR1 LNHDA, CDR2 SQIVND (reference sequence). Full variable domain (missing parts from reference TRBV19 and TRBJ2-1): DGGITQSPKYLFRKEGQNVTLSCEQNLNHDAMYWYRQDPGQGLRLIYYSQIVNDFQKGDIAEGYSVSREKKESFPLTVTSAQKNPTAFYLCASSLLASIYNEQFFGPGTRLTVL.

This sequence joins TRBV9 and TRBJ2-1; perhaps TRBD1 as D (5 bases). Germline CDR1 reads SGDLS; CDR2 reads YYNGEE. The germline V and J ends were trimmed by 4 bases and 1 base, with 6 bases remaining between them. CDR3 length: 13 amino acids. The CDR3 sequence: CASSRQSYNEQFF. CDR3 DNA sequence: TGTGCCAGCAGCCGACAGTCCTACAATGAGCAGTTCTTC.

The chain couples TRBV14 to TRBJ2-2; 13 positions agree with TRBD2. V lost 8 bases, J lost 5 bases, and 2 bases stayed unmatched. The CDR3 is 14 amino acids. CDR1 and CDR2 (germline): SGHDN, FVKESK. CDR3 loop: CASRLAGGTGELFF. The CDR3 coding sequence is TGTGCCAGCCGACTAGCGGGGGGTACCGGGGAGCTGTTTTTT. The full variable domain, in which reference TRBV14 and TRBJ2-2 provide the parts outside the CDR3, is EAGVTQFPSHSVIEKGQTVTLRCDPISGHDNLYWYRRVMGKEIKFLLHFVKESKQDESGMPNNRFLAERTGGTYSTLKVQPAELEDSGVYFCASRLAGGTGELFFGEGSRLTVL.